A selection of T cell receptor beta chains follows, all from one sample in a study of T cell changes during pregnancy in multiple sclerosis. Sequencing was performed with immunoSEQ multiplex PCR; in TCRdb, only in-frame clones are kept and a portion is missing. The table includes 25,000 to 30,000 clones, roughly 84% detected once. The sample was CD8+ T cells from peripheral blood mononuclear cells, taken after pregnancy. These receptors came from a female donor with multiple sclerosis, enrolled in a pregnancy study. Both conserved end residues are part of each CDR3. The D gene is left open where the match is weak. Not every row has a clone size; where given, it reads once, few, many or a size class.

v_gene	abundance	d_gene	j_gene	CDR3aa	CDR3nt
TRBV4-1	medium-sized	TRBD1	TRBJ1-5	CASSQGPGQGQQPQHF	TGCGCCAGCAGCCAAGGTCCAGGACAGGGCCAGCAGCCCCAGCATTTT
TRBV10-3	NA	TRBD1	TRBJ2-5	CAISESTGGGETQYF	TGTGCCATCAGTGAGTCGACAGGGGGTGGGGAGACCCAGTACTTC
TRBV19	NA	NA	TRBJ2-6	CASSPLGSSRSSGANVLTF	TGTGCCAGTAGTCCCCTCGGGTCCTCCCGAAGCTCTGGGGCCAACGTCCTGACTTTC
TRBV28	NA	NA	TRBJ2-6	CASSLSFADSPTSGANVLTF	TGTGCCAGCAGTTTGTCCTTCGCGGACAGTCCAACCTCTGGGGCCAACGTCCTGACTTTC
TRBV7-9	NA	TRBD2	TRBJ2-2	CASSLRAGGISNTGELFF	TGTGCCAGCAGCTTAAGAGCGGGGGGGATATCGAACACCGGGGAGCTGTTTTTT
TRBV2	NA	NA	TRBJ2-2	CASSPGNTGELFF	TGTGCCAGCAGCCCAGGGAACACCGGGGAGCTGTTTTTT
TRBV7-3	NA	TRBD1	TRBJ2-1	CASSRLGQGSGEQFF	TGTGCCAGCAGCCGGTTGGGACAGGGAAGTGGTGAGCAGTTCTTC
TRBV7-9	NA	TRBD2	TRBJ2-1	CASSLTSGGTNEQFF	TGTGCCAGCAGCTTAACTAGCGGGGGGACGAATGAGCAGTTCTTC
TRBV27	NA	TRBD2	TRBJ2-5	CASSPLRSGGPGETQYF	TGTGCCAGCAGTCCCCTCCGGTCGGGGGGGCCAGGGGAGACCCAGTACTTC
TRBV18	NA	TRBD2	TRBJ2-3	CASYSRLAGSTDTQYF	TGTGCCAGTTATTCCCGACTAGCGGGTAGCACAGATACGCAGTATTTT
TRBV10-1	NA	NA	TRBJ2-2	CASSDQTNTGELFF	TGCGCCAGCAGTGACCAGACAAACACCGGGGAGCTGTTTTTT
TRBV6-5	NA	TRBD2	TRBJ2-5	CASKPSGEGAETQYF	TGTGCCAGCAAGCCTAGCGGGGAAGGAGCGGAGACCCAGTACTTC
TRBV6-1	once	NA	TRBJ2-7	CASSRSYEQYF	TGTGCCAGCAGCAGGTCCTACGAGCAGTACTTC
TRBV4-3	NA	NA	TRBJ2-1	CASSQDLSDTSYNEQFF	TGCGCCAGCAGCCAAGATCTTTCAGACACCTCCTACAATGAGCAGTTCTTC
TRBV9	NA	NA	TRBJ1-2	CASSVGAENYGYTF	TGTGCCAGCAGCGTAGGGGCAGAGAACTATGGCTACACCTTC
TRBV28	NA	TRBD1	TRBJ1-1	CASSKQGANTEAFF	TGTGCCAGCAGTAAACAGGGGGCGAACACTGAAGCTTTCTTT
TRBV7-9	NA	TRBD1	TRBJ2-2	CASSPRQGEGTGELFF	TGTGCCAGCAGCCCCCGACAGGGAGAGGGCACCGGGGAGCTGTTTTTT
TRBV13	NA	NA	TRBJ2-7	CATTGPGLIYEQYF	TGTGCCACCACTGGCCCGGGACTTATCTACGAGCAGTACTTC
TRBV27	NA	NA	TRBJ2-7	CASRIGPGGSSYEQYF	TGTGCCAGCAGGATAGGGCCAGGAGGGAGCTCCTACGAGCAGTACTTC
TRBV27	NA	TRBD1	TRBJ1-1	CASSLGDRGGTEAFF	TGTGCCAGCAGTTTAGGGGACAGGGGGGGGACTGAAGCTTTCTTT
TRBV11-2	once	TRBD2	TRBJ2-1	CASSFSGGDNEQFF	TGTGCCAGCAGTTTTAGCGGGGGGGACAATGAGCAGTTCTTC
TRBV6-6	NA	TRBD1	TRBJ2-3	CASSHLQGTDTQYF	TGTGCCAGCAGTCACCTACAGGGGACAGATACGCAGTATTTT
TRBV13	NA	NA	TRBJ2-3	CASSPNTDTQYF	TGTGCCAGCAGCCCAAACACAGATACGCAGTATTTT
TRBV6-5	few	NA	TRBJ2-1	CASSYSDGGADEQFF	TGTGCCAGCAGTTACTCCGACGGAGGGGCCGATGAGCAGTTCTTC
TRBV9	once	NA	TRBJ1-2	CASSATSWGPYGYTF	TGTGCCAGCAGCGCCACAAGTTGGGGGCCCTATGGCTACACCTTC
TRBV27	NA	TRBD1	TRBJ1-1	CASSLDRGGTEAFF	TGTGCCAGCAGTTTGGACAGGGGGGGAACTGAAGCTTTCTTT
TRBV4-1	NA	NA	TRBJ1-2	CASSQGGNYYGYTF	TGCGCCAGCAGCCAAGGAGGGAACTACTATGGCTACACCTTC
TRBV7-2	NA	NA	TRBJ2-2	CASSLVPHRTGELFF	TGTGCCAGCAGCTTAGTGCCCCACAGGACCGGGGAGCTGTTTTTT
TRBV7-8	NA	TRBD2	TRBJ2-5	CASSLIAGGSETQYF	TGTGCCAGCAGCTTAATAGCGGGGGGGTCGGAGACCCAGTACTTC
TRBV4-3	NA	NA	TRBJ1-2	CASSQDLRVYGYTF	TGCGCCAGCAGCCAAGATTTGCGCGTCTATGGCTACACCTTC
TRBV19	NA	TRBD1	TRBJ2-1	CATAGGQDYNEQFF	TGTGCCACCGCCGGGGGACAGGACTACAATGAGCAGTTCTTC
TRBV9	NA	NA	TRBJ1-4	CASSVELKGGDEKLFF	TGTGCCAGCAGCGTAGAGCTAAAGGGAGGGGATGAAAAACTGTTTTTT
TRBV19	NA	TRBD1	TRBJ2-5	CASSIWTGPYTQYF	TGTGCCAGTAGTATATGGACAGGGCCCTACACCCAGTACTTC
TRBV6-5	NA	TRBD1	TRBJ1-6	CASSPRTGEYSPLHF	TGTGCCAGCAGCCCCCGGACAGGGGAGTATTCACCCCTCCACTTT
TRBV2	NA	NA	TRBJ2-7	CASGEDSSSYEQYF	TGTGCCAGCGGAGAGGATTCGAGCTCCTACGAGCAGTACTTC
TRBV2	NA	TRBD1	TRBJ1-1	CASVEDRALRTEAFF	TGTGCCAGCGTCGAGGACAGGGCTCTTCGGACTGAAGCTTTCTTT
TRBV5-6	NA	TRBD1	TRBJ1-2	CASSPEGTGGSPNYGYTF	TGTGCCAGCAGCCCCGAGGGGACAGGGGGTTCCCCTAACTATGGCTACACCTTC
TRBV5-6	NA	NA	TRBJ1-3	CASSTSGGPGNTIYF	TGTGCCAGCAGCACGAGTGGGGGCCCTGGAAACACCATATATTTT
TRBV6-5	NA	NA	TRBJ1-1	CASSPVDRYTEAFF	TGTGCCAGCAGCCCGGTGGACAGATACACTGAAGCTTTCTTT
TRBV6-4	NA	NA	TRBJ2-1	CASSDSQNNEQFF	TGTGCCAGCAGTGACTCACAAAACAATGAGCAGTTCTTC
TRBV7-8	NA	NA	TRBJ2-1	CASSLGWGPNEQFF	TGTGCCAGCAGCTTAGGGTGGGGCCCAAATGAGCAGTTCTTC
TRBV11-2	NA	NA	TRBJ2-1	CASSPAPLERSYNEQFF	TGTGCCAGCAGCCCAGCCCCCCTGGAGCGCTCCTACAATGAGCAGTTCTTC
TRBV30	NA	NA	TRBJ2-3	CAWSAGIAAREDTQYF	TGTGCCTGGAGTGCGGGAATAGCGGCACGGGAAGATACGCAGTATTTT
TRBV5-1	NA	NA	TRBJ2-5	CASSLGLPSLQETQYF	TGCGCCAGCAGCTTGGGACTGCCGAGCCTCCAAGAGACCCAGTACTTC
TRBV30	NA	TRBD1	TRBJ2-7	CAWSPGGSYEQYF	TGTGCCTGGAGTCCAGGGGGCTCCTACGAGCAGTACTTC
TRBV28	NA	NA	TRBJ2-3	CASRPPGTDTQYF	TGTGCCAGCAGACCCCCAGGAACAGATACGCAGTATTTT
TRBV4-3	NA	NA	TRBJ1-1	CASSQVEGDTEAFF	TGCGCCAGCAGCCAAGTTGAAGGGGACACTGAAGCTTTCTTT
TRBV9	NA	NA	TRBJ1-1	CASSPGGGDIGTEAFF	TGTGCCAGCAGCCCGGGGGGAGGCGATATTGGCACTGAAGCTTTCTTT
TRBV5-1	NA	TRBD1	TRBJ2-7	CASSFRQGPYEQYF	TGCGCCAGCAGCTTCCGACAGGGGCCCTACGAGCAGTACTTC